The source of this TCR beta chain is a study of T cells in localized non-small cell lung cancer. Regarding the study as a whole: Among the top 100 tumor clones, a median 57 appeared in adjacent lung. Higher adjacent-lung clonality was associated with shorter survival.

Clones were sequenced by immunoSEQ multiplex PCR, and TCRdb holds only the in-frame ones, with some missing. The data contain 10,000 to 15,000 clones, 70% to 90% of them singletons. Concerning this clone itself: As yet, its antigen is unknown.

This CDR3 comprises 15 residues. Germline V CDR1 and CDR2: MNHNS, SASEGT. The V end lost 6 bases, the J end lost 0 bases, and 12 bases lay between the germline ends. The rearrangement joins TRBV6-1 to TRBJ1-5; D perhaps matches TRBD1 (5 bases). The sequences come from peripheral blood, collected before any cancer treatment. The sequence was collected from a male donor older than 55 with stage III lung adenocarcinoma. The CDR3 nucleotides are TGTGCCAGCAGCCAGGGTCCCCTTAGCAATCAGCCCCAGCATTTT. It translates to CASSQGPLSNQPQHF.